The present entry profiles one TCR beta chain with its context. Its antigen is still unknown. This specimen belongs to a study of OX40 agonist ivuxolimab in advanced cancers. Notes on the study in general: CD8+ T cells were the subset that, on average, had more expanded clones than CD4+.

The CDR3 contains 13 residues. V dropped 5 bases and J dropped 6 bases, with 13 bases sitting between them. The germline gives CDR1 SNHLY, CDR2 FYNNEI. Only in-frame clones appear in the TCRdb table, and some are missing; sequencing was by immunoSEQ multiplex PCR. This sample carries tens of thousands of clones, roughly 91% of them seen once, and the ten largest clones take about 0.35%. The source of this sequence is an adult with an advanced solid tumor such as melanoma, head and neck, liver or kidney cancer. The source was CD4+ or CD8+ T cells sorted from blood, collected in a trial of the OX40 agonist ivuxolimab. The V and J genes are TRBV2 and TRBJ1-2; D remains unclear. The chain's CDR3 is CASSTDFIDGYTF. CDR3 sequence (DNA): TGTGCCAGCAGTACGGACTTCATAGATGGCTACACCTTC.